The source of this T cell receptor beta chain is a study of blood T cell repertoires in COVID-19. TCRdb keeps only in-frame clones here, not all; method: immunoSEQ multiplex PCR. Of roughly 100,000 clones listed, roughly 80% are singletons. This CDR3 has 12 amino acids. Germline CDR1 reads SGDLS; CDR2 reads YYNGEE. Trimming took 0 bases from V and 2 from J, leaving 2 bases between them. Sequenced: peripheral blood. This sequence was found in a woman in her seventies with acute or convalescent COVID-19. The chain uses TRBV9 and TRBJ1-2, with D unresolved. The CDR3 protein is CASSVVNYGYTF. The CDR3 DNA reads TGTGCCAGCAGCGTAGTAAACTATGGCTACACCTTC. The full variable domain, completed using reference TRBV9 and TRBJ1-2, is DSGVTQTPKHLITATGQRVTLRCSPRSGDLSVYWYQQSLDQGLQFLIQYYNGEERAKGNILERFSAQQFPDLHSELNLSSLELGDSALYFCASSVVNYGYTFGSGTRLTVV.